There are a few counts of the clone carrying this T cell receptor (beta chain). Antigen specificity is unknown. The data originate from a study of early T cells in non-severe SARS-CoV-2 infection. The overall study: Sequencing input comprised bulk RNA from unsorted whole blood; chain pairing was not available. Study-level points and caveats: Clonotype matching in VDJdb favored anti-spike CD8 responses and did not capture private and CD4 specificities.

The CDR3 length is 16 residues. Losses at the gene ends were 5 bases for V and 0 bases for J; bases not matched to a gene: 8. Researchers attached unique molecular identifiers to individual cDNA molecules. From the 5' RACE reads, TCRdb called clonotypes with MiXCR, one entry per CDR3 protein. Seen here are roughly 93,000 distinct CDR3 sequences, about 15% observed once, and the top ten hold roughly 0.6%. This TCR came from an adult who was a healthcare worker with PCR-confirmed SARS-CoV-2 infection or an uninfected control (not recorded which). Sample: whole blood. The chain couples TRBV12-3 or TRBV12-4 to TRBJ2-3; 7 bases fit TRBD2. The CDR3 DNA is TGTGCCAGCAGTCCCGCCGGACTAGAAAGCACAGATACGCAGTATTTT. Translating gives CASSPAGLESTDTQYF.